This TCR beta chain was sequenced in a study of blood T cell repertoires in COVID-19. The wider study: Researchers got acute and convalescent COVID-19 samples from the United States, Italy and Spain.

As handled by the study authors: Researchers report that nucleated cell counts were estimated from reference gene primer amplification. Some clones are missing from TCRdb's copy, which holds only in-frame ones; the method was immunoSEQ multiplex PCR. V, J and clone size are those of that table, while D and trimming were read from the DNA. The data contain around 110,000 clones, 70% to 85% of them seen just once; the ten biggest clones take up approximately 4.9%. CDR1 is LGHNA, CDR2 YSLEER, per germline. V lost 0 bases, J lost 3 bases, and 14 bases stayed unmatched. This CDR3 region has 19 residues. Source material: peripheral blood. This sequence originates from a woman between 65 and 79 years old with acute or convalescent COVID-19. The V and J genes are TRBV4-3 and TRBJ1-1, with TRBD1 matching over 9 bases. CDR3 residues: CASSQDPGGPRQGDTEAFF. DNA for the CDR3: TGCGCCAGCAGCCAAGATCCGGGCGGTCCCCGACAGGGGGACACTGAAGCTTTCTTT.